This T cell receptor beta chain is from a study of blood T cells in healthy people across ages. The authors ran a second PCR of about 7 to 11 cycles using a sample-barcoded 5' primer and a J-beta primer mix. TCRdb processed the 5' RACE reads anew with MiXCR; each CDR3 protein has one entry. The sample contains hundreds of thousands of distinct CDR3 sequences, 56% of which appear only once. Germline assignment: CDR1 MDHEN and CDR2 SYDVKM. V shed 2 bases and J 6 bases; nucleotides not matched to a gene: 13. CDR3 length: 18 residues. Individuals who donated were healthy Caucasians from Russia aged roughly 6 to 100.

Sample: blood. The chain employs TRBV28 and TRBJ1-5, with 10 bases that match TRBD1. The TCR comes from a man aged 35-49 years in good health. The CDR3: CASSLDRGRKLFGQPQHF. The DNA of the CDR3 is TGTGCCAGCAGTTTAGACAGGGGGCGCAAATTGTTTGGTCAGCCCCAGCATTTT.